Presented here are 14 T cell receptor beta chains from one specimen sequenced in a study of cytomegalovirus exposure and HLA in healthy donors. Vbeta (60) and Jbeta (13) primers were used in the PCR. Generated by immunoSEQ multiplex PCR, the TCRdb table keeps only in-frame clones and is missing some. The data show over 100,000 clones, 76% seen once. The sequenced material came from PBMCs. The receptor source for this set is a woman aged 18-29 years in good health and CMV-seropositive.

This clone was counted between two and nine times. V and J are TRBV6-4 and TRBJ1-6, with unresolved D. The ends were cut back, 3 bases at V and 9 bases at J, with 15 bases in the middle. Germline CDR1 MRHNA, CDR2 SNTAGT. This CDR3 has 15 residues. CDR3 loop: CASSEEASLTSPLHF. The CDR3 coding sequence is TGTGCCAGCAGTGAAGAGGCCAGTTTGACTTCACCCCTCCACTTT.

The chain has TRBV6-6 and TRBJ1-5, with TRBD1 identical over 7 bases. With V trimmed by 5 bases and J by 0 bases, 7 bases remained unmatched. Germline assignment: CDR1 MNHNY and CDR2 SVGAGI (reference sequence). There are 16 residues in the CDR3. CDR3 DNA sequence: TGTGCCAGCAGTCCGCAGGGGGTTGGTAGCAATCAGCCCCAGCATTTT. Protein: CASSPQGVGSNQPQHF.

The chain has TRBV7-2 and TRBJ2-7, with 12 positions matching TRBD2. The germline gives CDR1 SGHTA, CDR2 FQGNSA. There are 15 residues in the CDR3. V lost 7 bases and J lost 6; bases outside the gene matches: 10. CDR3 residues: CASTYQLAGGSEQYF. In DNA, the CDR3 is TGTGCCAGCACCTATCAACTAGCGGGAGGTTCCGAGCAGTACTTC.

The J gene is TRBJ1-6, the V gene TRBV13; the D gene is possibly TRBD1 (6 bases). CDR1 PRHDT and CDR2 FYEKMQ come from the germline V gene (reference sequence). Trimming left V 5 bases short and J 0 bases short, with 14 bases between. The CDR3 spans 17 residues. The CDR3 region is CASSLGTLSSYNSPLHF. CDR3 DNA: TGTGCCAGCAGCCTCGGGACACTGAGCTCCTATAATTCACCCCTCCACTTT.

The chain carries TRBV5-1 and TRBJ1-1; the match to TRBD1 covers 9 bases. V lost 0 bases to trimming and J lost 4 bases; unmatched junction nucleotides: 1. This CDR3 has 14 amino acids. The germline gives CDR1 SGHRS, CDR2 YFSETQ. CDR3 protein: CASSLGQGGTEAFF. DNA of the CDR3: TGCGCCAGCAGCTTGGGACAGGGGGGCACTGAAGCTTTCTTT.

In its sample, this clone was seen once. Written as DNA, the CDR3 is TGTGCCAGCAATAAGAGAGGATGTTCTTTGTACACTAATGAAAAACTGTTTTTT. Amino acid sequence: CASNKRGCSLYTNEKLFF. The chain uses TRBV11-1 and TRBJ1-4; no clear D gene. The CDR3 has 18 residues. Trimming removed 7 bases from V and 2 bases from J, with 23 bases in between. Germline CDR1 is SGHAT and CDR2 is FQDESV (reference sequence).

The chain has TRBV28 and TRBJ2-7; possible D gene TRBD1, 6 bases. The germline V gene has CDR1 MDHEN and CDR2 SYDVKM. V lost 6 bases to trimming and J lost 2 bases, with 14 bases between them. CDR3 size: 14 residues. The CDR3 spells CASSSTGYPYEQYF. The DNA for the CDR3 is TGTGCCAGCAGCAGTACAGGGTATCCCTACGAGCAGTACTTC.

V gene TRBV6-5 combines with J gene TRBJ1-2; D may be TRBD1 (5 bases). Per the germline V gene, CDR1 is MNHEY and CDR2 is SVGAGI. V was shortened by 5 bases and J by 5 bases, with 18 bases between the two germline ends. The CDR3 contains 15 residues. This chain's CDR3 is CASSRGRGSGYGYTF. The CDR3 bases are TGTGCCAGCAGTAGAGGGAGGGGATCTGGTTATGGCTACACCTTC.

V is TRBV7-3 and J is TRBJ2-3, with 11 nucleotides matching TRBD2. J was trimmed by 4 bases and V by 5 bases; bases with no gene match: 8. The CDR3 consists of 16 residues. Per germline, CDR1 SGHTA and CDR2 FQGTGA. The CDR3 DNA follows: TGTGCCAGCAGCACTACTAGCGGGAGAGGGCCAGATACGCAGTATTTT. Translation: CASSTTSGRGPDTQYF.

The V gene is TRBV6-1, the J gene TRBJ2-1, with a possible D match to TRBD1 (6 bases). The length of the CDR3 is 15 residues. Germline V gives CDR1 MNHNS, CDR2 SASEGT. The germline V and J ends were trimmed by 4 bases and 4 bases, with 14 bases remaining between them. In nucleotides, the CDR3 is TGTGCCAGCAGTGTTCCGGCTAGGGGGTACAATGAGCAGTTCTTC. It encodes CASSVPARGYNEQFF.

As regards this clone: A read error is likely, as this CDR3 ends without the conserved phenylalanine or tryptophan. The chain carries TRBV7-3 and TRBJ2-7, with 7 bases that match TRBD2. The CDR3 is 15 residues long. CDR1 is SGHTA, CDR2 FQGTGA, per germline. V shed 2 bases, J shed 4 bases, and the junction held 8 bases outside the gene matches. The CDR3 protein is CASSLEAGAGYEQYL. The CDR3 bases are TGTGCCAGCAGCTTAGAGGCGGGAGCGGGATACGAGCAGTACCTC.

This chain joins TRBV23-1 and TRBJ2-7; no definite D call. TRBV23-1 is filed as an ORF, its function uncertain. This CDR3 has 14 residues. Trimming removed 0 bases at V and 2 bases at J, with 8 bases between. The CDR3 DNA reads TGCGCCAGCAGTCAATCGTTCCGGGCCTACGAGCAGTACTTC. Translation: CASSQSFRAYEQYF.

The chain couples TRBV6-1 to TRBJ1-5; the match to TRBD1 covers 9 bases. V dropped 6 bases and J dropped 3; count of bases not matched to a gene: 6. CDR3 length: 15 residues. Germline V gene data show CDR1 as MNHNS and CDR2 as SASEGT. CDR3 region: CASRGTGIFNQPQHF. Here the CDR3 DNA reads TGTGCCAGCAGGGGGACAGGGATATTCAATCAGCCCCAGCATTTT.

V and J are TRBV30 and TRBJ2-3; 10 bases agree with TRBD1. Germline V gives CDR1 GTSNPN, CDR2 SVGIG (reference sequence). CDR3 length: 14 residues. After removal of 8 bases from V and 4 bases from J, the junction contained 9 bases not matched to a gene. CDR3 amino acids: CAGRDRGFADTQYF. The CDR3 DNA reads TGTGCCGGACGGGACAGGGGTTTCGCAGATACGCAGTATTTT.